The 13 T cell receptor beta chains reported below all come from one sample, sequenced in a study of response to subunit inactivated influenza vaccine. TCRdb independently ran MiXCR on the RT-PCR reads; one entry per CDR3 protein. The table lists around 480,000 distinct CDR3 sequences, approximately 16% of them singletons. The specimen comprised CD4+ T cells sorted from PBMCs, sampled roughly 24 months after vaccination. The source of these receptors is a man aged 50 to 69 who received an inactivated influenza vaccine.

This chain joins TRBV21-1 and TRBJ2-5; whether TRBD2, the table's D call, matches the DNA was not checked. TRBV21-1 is recorded as a pseudogene. There are 17 residues in the CDR3. This chain's CDR3 is CASSKVRAFLGQETQYF. For the CDR3, the DNA is TGTGCCAGCAGCAAAGTTCGGGCCTTTCTTGGGCAAGAGACCCAGTACTTC.

The gene calls are TRBV10-3 and TRBJ2-7, with 7 bases matching TRBD1. Trimming took 4 bases from V and 4 from J; bases not matched to a gene: 10. The CDR3 is 15 amino acids. CDR1 ENHRY and CDR2 SYGVKD come from the germline V gene. Here the CDR3 reads CAISGATGTVYEQYF. The DNA for the CDR3 is TGTGCCATCAGTGGAGCGACAGGGACAGTTTACGAGCAGTACTTC.

The CDR3 loop reads CASSPWSGVGELFF. The CDR3 region has the DNA TGCGCCAGCAGCCCGTGGTCAGGGGTCGGGGAGCTGTTTTTT. V and J are TRBV5-1 and TRBJ2-2; D is perhaps TRBD1 (6 bases). The CDR3 sequence is 14 residues long. The ends were cut back, 4 bases at V and 7 bases at J, with 14 bases in the middle. Germline V gene sequence: CDR1 SGHRS, CDR2 YFSETQ. The whole variable domain, remainder taken from reference TRBV5-1 and TRBJ2-2, is KAGVTQTPRYLIKTRGQQVTLSCSPISGHRSVSWYQQTPGQGLQFLFEYFSETQRNKGNFPGRFSGRQFSNSRSEMNVSTLELGDSALYLCASSPWSGVGELFFGEGSRLTVL.

There are a few counts of this clonotype. The gene calls are TRBV9 and TRBJ2-1; either TRBD1 or TRBD2 may supply D (5 bases each). Deletions cut 0 bases from V and 3 bases from J, with 10 bases between. The CDR3 is made up of 15 amino acids. The germline CDR1 and CDR2 sequences are SGDLS and YYNGEE. CDR3 region: CASSVAGLNYNEQFF. CDR3 coding DNA: TGTGCCAGCAGCGTAGCGGGGCTCAACTACAATGAGCAGTTCTTC.

This clonotype came up a few times. The chain links TRBV28 to TRBJ2-7; 11 positions agree with TRBD1. This CDR3 region has 15 residues. V was pared by 3 bases and J by 7 bases, with 8 bases of the junction left unmatched. Germline loops: CDR1 MDHEN, CDR2 SYDVKM. The CDR3: CASSLPRGTGGEQYF. The CDR3 coding sequence is TGTGCCAGCAGTTTGCCACGCGGGACAGGGGGGGAGCAGTACTTC. The whole variable domain, filled in from reference TRBV28 and TRBJ2-7, reads DVKVTQSSRYLVKRTGEKVFLECVQDMDHENMFWYRQDPGLGLRLIYFSYDVKMKEKGDIPEGYSVSREKKERFSLILESASTNQTSMYLCASSLPRGTGGEQYFGPGTRLTVT.

This clonotype was seen a few times. V usage is TRBV5-1 and J usage is TRBJ1-2, with D tentatively TRBD1 (5 bases). Trimming pared 1 base from V and 0 bases from J, leaving 16 bases between. Per the germline V gene, CDR1 is SGHRS and CDR2 is YFSETQ. The CDR3 length is 17 residues. This CDR3 reads CASSLSPGTGPNYGYTF. The CDR3 DNA is TGCGCCAGCAGCTTGAGCCCAGGGACGGGACCTAACTATGGCTACACCTTC.

This clonotype was seen more than once but under ten times. The CDR3 coding sequence is TGTGCCAGCAGCGACAGACGCGGGGGGAGCTCCTATAATTCACCCCTCCACTTT. Protein sequence: CASSDRRGGSSYNSPLHF. The rearrangement links TRBV6-1 to TRBJ1-6; TRBD1 might be the D (5 bases). This CDR3 comprises 18 residues. CDR1 and CDR2 (germline): MNHNS, SASEGT. The germline V and J ends were trimmed by 6 bases and 0 bases, with 18 bases remaining between them.

This clonotype was counted only a few times. DNA of the CDR3: TGTGCCAGCAGCGGACAGCCGAGCCTTGAGACCCAGTACTTC. This sequence encodes CASSGQPSLETQYF. The V gene is TRBV28, the J gene TRBJ2-5; perhaps TRBD1 as D (6 bases). Germline CDR1 and CDR2: MDHEN and SYDVKM. V was trimmed by 6 bases and J by 5 bases, leaving 16 bases between them. This CDR3 has 14 amino acids.

The rearrangement links TRBV28 to TRBJ2-5; 9 nucleotides agree with TRBD1. The CDR3 is made up of 17 amino acids. CDR1 MDHEN and CDR2 SYDVKM come from the germline V gene. J lost 0 bases, V lost 5 bases, and 10 bases had no gene match. The CDR3 loop reads CASSRGQGWGNQETQYF. The CDR3 region has the DNA TGTGCCAGCAGTAGGGGACAGGGATGGGGAAACCAAGAGACCCAGTACTTC.

The gene calls are TRBV2 and TRBJ2-5; D remains unclear. The length of the CDR3 is 12 residues. V was shortened by 7 bases and J by 3 bases, with 9 bases between the two germline ends. Germline V lookup: CDR1 SNHLY, CDR2 FYNNEI. The CDR3 DNA reads TGTGCCAGCACTCGCGCGAAAGAGACCCAGTACTTC. Translating gives CASTRAKETQYF.

The rearrangement uses TRBV20-1 and TRBJ2-5; TRBD2 aligns across 14 bases. Germline trimming cut 7 bases from V and 9 bases from J; bases unmatched to any gene: 16. This CDR3 is built from 16 residues. The germline gives CDR1 DFQATT, CDR2 SNEGSKA (reference sequence). The CDR3 spells CSVPGLAGAGVGAQYF. CDR3 DNA sequence: TGCAGTGTCCCGGGACTAGCGGGAGCAGGGGTGGGGGCCCAGTACTTC.

This clonotype was recorded once. The conserved final phenylalanine or tryptophan is absent from the CDR3, which likely points to a read error. The chain has TRBV20-1 and TRBJ1-1, with 11 bases aligning to TRBD1. Germline V gives CDR1 DFQATT, CDR2 SNEGSKA (reference sequence). The CDR3 consists of 15 residues. V gave up 0 bases and J gave up 4 bases; unmatched junction bases: 4. The CDR3 coding sequence is TGCAGTGCTAGAGATTCGGGACAGGGGGTCACTGAAGCTTTCTCT. Residues: CSARDSGQGVTEAFS.

This chain links TRBV20-1 with TRBJ2-7; 10 bases are shared with TRBD2. Germline trimming cut 6 bases from V and 7 bases from J; bases unmatched to any gene: 9. Germline V gives CDR1 DFQATT, CDR2 SNEGSKA (reference sequence). This CDR3 has 13 residues. The CDR3 nucleotides are TGCAGTGCGGCGAGTCTAGCGGGAGTTGAGCAGTACTTC. Translated, it gives CSAASLAGVEQYF.